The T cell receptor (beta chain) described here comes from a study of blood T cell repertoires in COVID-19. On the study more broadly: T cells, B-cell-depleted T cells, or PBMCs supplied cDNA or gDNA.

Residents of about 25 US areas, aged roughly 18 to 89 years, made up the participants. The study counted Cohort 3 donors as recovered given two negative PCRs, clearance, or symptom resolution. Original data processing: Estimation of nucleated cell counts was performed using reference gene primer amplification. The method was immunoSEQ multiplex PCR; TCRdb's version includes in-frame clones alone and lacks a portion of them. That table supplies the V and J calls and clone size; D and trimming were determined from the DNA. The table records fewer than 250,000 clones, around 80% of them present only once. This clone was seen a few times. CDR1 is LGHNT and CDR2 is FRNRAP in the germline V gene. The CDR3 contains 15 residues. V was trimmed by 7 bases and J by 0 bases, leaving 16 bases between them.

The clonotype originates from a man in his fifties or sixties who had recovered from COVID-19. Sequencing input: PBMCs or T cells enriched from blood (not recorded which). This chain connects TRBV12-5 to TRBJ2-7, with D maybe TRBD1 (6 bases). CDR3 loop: CASEKGDPSSYEQYF. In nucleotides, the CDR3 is TGTGCTAGTGAAAAGGGGGACCCCAGCTCCTACGAGCAGTACTTC. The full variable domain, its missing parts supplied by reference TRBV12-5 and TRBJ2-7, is DARVTQTPRHKVTEMGQEVTMRCQPILGHNTVFWYRQTMMQGLELLAYFRNRAPLDDSGMPKDRFSAEMPDATLATLKIQPSEPRDSAVYFCASEKGDPSSYEQYFGPGTRLTVT.